The source of this TCR beta chain is a study of T cells in narcolepsy. For the study at large: Donors had narcolepsy type 1 or type 2, or were healthy controls. Findings of the study overall: Comparing one patient's CSF and blood CD4+ clonotypes highlighted HCRT- and TRIB2-specific autoreactive clonotypes. Autoreactive clone sequences were missing from some blood memory CD4+ repertoires. Healthy controls reportedly lacked the autoreactive clonotypes serially found in patients' blood.

About this clone: Its antigen is unknown.

Some clones are missing from TCRdb's copy, which holds only in-frame ones; the method was immunoSEQ multiplex PCR. The sample consists of 30,000 to 40,000 clones, 82% of them appearing once. The TCR comes from a human donor with narcolepsy. What was sequenced was CD45RA- memory CD4+ T cells from PBMCs.

The CDR3 spells CASSLAQVVLYDNEQFF. CDR3 bases: TGCGCCAGCAGCTTGGCCCAGGTGGTTTTATACGACAATGAGCAGTTCTTC. The rearrangement uses TRBV5-1 and TRBJ2-1, with unresolved D. Trimming stripped 0 bases from V and 5 bases from J, with 18 bases between. There are 17 residues in the CDR3. Germline CDR1 and CDR2: SGHRS and YFSETQ.